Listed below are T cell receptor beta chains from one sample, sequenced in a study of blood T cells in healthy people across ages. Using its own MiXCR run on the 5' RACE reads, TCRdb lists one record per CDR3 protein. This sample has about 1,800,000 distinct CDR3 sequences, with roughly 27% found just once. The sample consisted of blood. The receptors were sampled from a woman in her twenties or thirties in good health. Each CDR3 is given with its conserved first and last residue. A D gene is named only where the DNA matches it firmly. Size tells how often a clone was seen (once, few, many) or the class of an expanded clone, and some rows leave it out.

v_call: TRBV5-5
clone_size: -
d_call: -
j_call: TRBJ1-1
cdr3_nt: TGTGCCAGCAGCTCCAGGGATCGGAACACTGAAGCTTTCTTT
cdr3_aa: CASSSRDRNTEAFF

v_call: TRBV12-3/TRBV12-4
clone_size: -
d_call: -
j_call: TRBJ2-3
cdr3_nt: TGTGCCAGCAGCCCCCCGTCGTACCCGGATACGCAGTATTTT
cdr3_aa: CASSPPSYPDTQYF

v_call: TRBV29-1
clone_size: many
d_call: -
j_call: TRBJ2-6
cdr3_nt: TGCAGCACCTTGGGCTCTGGGGCCAACGTCCTGACTTTC
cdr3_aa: CSTLGSGANVLTF

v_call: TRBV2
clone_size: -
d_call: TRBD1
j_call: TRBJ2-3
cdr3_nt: TGTGCCAGCAGTACCGGGACAGCGAGGGGCACAGATACGCAGTATTTT
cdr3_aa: CASSTGTARGTDTQYF

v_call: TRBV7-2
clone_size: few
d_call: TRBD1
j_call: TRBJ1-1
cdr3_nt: TGTGCCAGCAGCTTAAGGCCCCCGACAGGGGGGAACACTGAAGCTTTCTTT
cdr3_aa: CASSLRPPTGGNTEAFF

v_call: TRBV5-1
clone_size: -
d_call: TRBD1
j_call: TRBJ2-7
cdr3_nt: TGCGCCAGCAGCTTGGGCGACAGGGTGGGGCCCTACGAGCAGTACTTC
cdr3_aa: CASSLGDRVGPYEQYF

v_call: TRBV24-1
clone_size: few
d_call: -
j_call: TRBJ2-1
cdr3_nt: TGTGCCACCAGCGATACTGACAGGTTCTCCCCCAATGAGCAGTTCTTC
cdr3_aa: CATSDTDRFSPNEQFF

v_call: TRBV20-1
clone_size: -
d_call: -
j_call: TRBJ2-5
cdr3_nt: TGCAGTGCTAGAAGCCCCAGGTCGATTGAAGAGACCCAGTACTTC
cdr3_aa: CSARSPRSIEETQYF

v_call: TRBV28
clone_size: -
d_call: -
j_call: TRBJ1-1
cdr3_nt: TGTGCCACCCACACCGGGTCCTCGGTCGCTGAAGCTTTCTTT
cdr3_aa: CATHTGSSVAEAFF

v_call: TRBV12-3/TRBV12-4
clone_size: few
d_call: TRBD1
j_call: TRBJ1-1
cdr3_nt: TGTGCCAGCAGTTTATCAGGGGGCAAAACTGAAGCTTTCTTT
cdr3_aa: CASSLSGGKTEAFF

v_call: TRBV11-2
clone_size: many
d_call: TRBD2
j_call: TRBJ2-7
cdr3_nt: TGTGCCAGCAGCTTAGAGGCGGGGGGCTACGAGCAGTACTTC
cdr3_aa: CASSLEAGGYEQYF

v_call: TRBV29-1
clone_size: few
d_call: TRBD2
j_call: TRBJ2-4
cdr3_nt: TGCAGCGTTGATCCAAAACTAGCGGGGGAAAACATTCAGTACTTC
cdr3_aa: CSVDPKLAGENIQYF

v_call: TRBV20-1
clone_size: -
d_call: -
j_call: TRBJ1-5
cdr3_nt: TGCAGTGCTAGCTCCCCCTCCCCAACGATGGCGTTCAATCAGCCCCAGCATTTT
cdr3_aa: CSASSPSPTMAFNQPQHF

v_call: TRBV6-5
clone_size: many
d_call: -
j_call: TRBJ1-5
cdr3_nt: TGTGCCAGCAGTCTAAGGGGAATGAATCAGCCCCAGCATTTT
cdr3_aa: CASSLRGMNQPQHF

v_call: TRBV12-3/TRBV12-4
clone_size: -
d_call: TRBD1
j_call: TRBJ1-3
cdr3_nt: TGTGCCAGCAGTTCCTGGACAGGGGGCTTTGGAAACACCATATATTTT
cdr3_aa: CASSSWTGGFGNTIYF

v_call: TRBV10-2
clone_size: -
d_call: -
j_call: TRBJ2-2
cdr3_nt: TGCGCCAGCACATGGACAGCATCCGGGGAGCTGTTTTTT
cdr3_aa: CASTWTASGELFF

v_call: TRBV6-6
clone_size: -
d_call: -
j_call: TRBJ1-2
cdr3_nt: TGTGCCAGCAGTTACTCTTCAGGTCCTAATGGCTACACCTTC
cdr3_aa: CASSYSSGPNGYTF

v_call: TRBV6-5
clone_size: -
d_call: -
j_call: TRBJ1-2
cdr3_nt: TGTGCCAGCAGCTTGGACGTAGCGGCAGGGGAGGGCTACACCTTC
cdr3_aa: CASSLDVAAGEGYTF

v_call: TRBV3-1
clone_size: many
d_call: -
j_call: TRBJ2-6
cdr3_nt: TGTGCCAGCAGCCAAGTGGGCGGAAGCTCTGGGGCCAACGTCCTGACTTTC
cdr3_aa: CASSQVGGSSGANVLTF

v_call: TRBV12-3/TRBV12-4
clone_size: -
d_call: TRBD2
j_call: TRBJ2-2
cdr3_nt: TGTGCCAGCAGGGGGCAAGCGGGAGGCGACACCGGGGAGCTGTTTTTT
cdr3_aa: CASRGQAGGDTGELFF

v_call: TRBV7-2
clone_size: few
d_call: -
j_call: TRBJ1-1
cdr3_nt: TGTGCCAGCAGCTTCGATGGAGGTACCACTGAAGCTTTCTTT
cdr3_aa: CASSFDGGTTEAFF

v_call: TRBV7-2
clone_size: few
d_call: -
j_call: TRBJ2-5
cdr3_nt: TGTGCCAGCAGCTCCGAAGCGGAAGAGACCCAGTACTTC
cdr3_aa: CASSSEAEETQYF

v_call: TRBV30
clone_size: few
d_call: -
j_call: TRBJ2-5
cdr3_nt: TGTGCCTGGAGTCCCCGGCGACAGAGGGCCTTGCAAGAGACCCAGTACTTC
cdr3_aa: CAWSPRRQRALQETQYF

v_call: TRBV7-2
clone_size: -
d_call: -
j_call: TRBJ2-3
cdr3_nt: TGTGCCAGCAGCTCGCCTGGGTGGTATACGCAGTATTTT
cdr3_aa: CASSSPGWYTQYF

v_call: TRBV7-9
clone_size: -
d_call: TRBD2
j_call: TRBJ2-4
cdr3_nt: TGTGCCAGCAGAGGGACTAGCGGTGGATCGGGTAAAAACATTCAGTACTTC
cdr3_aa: CASRGTSGGSGKNIQYF

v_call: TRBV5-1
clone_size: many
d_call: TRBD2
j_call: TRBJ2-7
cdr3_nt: TGCGCCAGCAGCTTGGCCAGGACTAGCGAAAGACTCGAGCAGTACTTC
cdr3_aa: CASSLARTSERLEQYF

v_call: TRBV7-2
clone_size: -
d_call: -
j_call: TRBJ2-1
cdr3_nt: TGTGCCAGCAGCCCGGCAAGGGCCCTTATCAATGAGCAGTTCTTC
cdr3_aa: CASSPARALINEQFF

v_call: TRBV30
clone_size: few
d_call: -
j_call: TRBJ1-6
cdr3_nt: TGTGCCGAAGGGGAGAATAATTCACCCCTCCACTTT
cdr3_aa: CAEGENNSPLHF

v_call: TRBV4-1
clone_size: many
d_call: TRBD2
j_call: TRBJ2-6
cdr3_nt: TGCGCCAGCAGCCCCTTTAGCGGGAGGCTTCTCGGGGCCAACGTCCTGACTTTC
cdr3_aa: CASSPFSGRLLGANVLTF

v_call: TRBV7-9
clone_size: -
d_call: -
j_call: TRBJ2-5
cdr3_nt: TGTGCCAGCAACTTTAGCGACCCGGAGACCCGGTACTTC
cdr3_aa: CASNFSDPETRYF

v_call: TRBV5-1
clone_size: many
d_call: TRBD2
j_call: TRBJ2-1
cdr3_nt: TGCGCCAGCAGCCCCCTAGCGGGAGGGCCCCGGGGAGAGCAGTTCTTC
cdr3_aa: CASSPLAGGPRGEQFF

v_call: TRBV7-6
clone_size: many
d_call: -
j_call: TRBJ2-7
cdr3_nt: TGTGCCAGCAGCCCGGGGCGGGGAGGCTACGAGCAGTACTTC
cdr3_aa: CASSPGRGGYEQYF

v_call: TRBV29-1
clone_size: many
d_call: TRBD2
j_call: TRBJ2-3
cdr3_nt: TGCAGCGTTGCACTGTTGTCTAGCGGGGGAAGCACAGATACGCAGTATTTT
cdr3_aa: CSVALLSSGGSTDTQYF

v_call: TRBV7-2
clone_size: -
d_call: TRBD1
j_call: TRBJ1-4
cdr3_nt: TGTGCCAGCAGCTTAGACAGGGGCCATAATGAAAAACTGTTTTTT
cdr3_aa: CASSLDRGHNEKLFF

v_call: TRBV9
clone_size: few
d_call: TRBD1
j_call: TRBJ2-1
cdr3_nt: TGTGCCAGCAGCGTAGTTGGCCAGGGGGCTTTCAATGAGCAGTTCTTC
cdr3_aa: CASSVVGQGAFNEQFF

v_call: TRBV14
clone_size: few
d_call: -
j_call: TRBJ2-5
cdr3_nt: TGTGCCAGCAGCCAAAACGGGCCGGGATGGGAGACCCAGTACTTC
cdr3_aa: CASSQNGPGWETQYF

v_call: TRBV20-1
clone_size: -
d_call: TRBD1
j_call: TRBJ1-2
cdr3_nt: TGCAGTGCTGGCCGACAGGGGTATGGCTACACCTTC
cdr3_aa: CSAGRQGYGYTF

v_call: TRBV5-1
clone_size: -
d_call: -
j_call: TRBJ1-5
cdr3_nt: TGCGCCAGCAGCCTACAGGGATTTCCGCAGCCCCAGCATTTT
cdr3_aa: CASSLQGFPQPQHF

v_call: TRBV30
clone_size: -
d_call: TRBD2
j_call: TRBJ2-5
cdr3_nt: TGTGCCTGGAGTTCCTTGGGCGCGGGGGTCGGGGAGACCCAGTACTTC
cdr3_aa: CAWSSLGAGVGETQYF

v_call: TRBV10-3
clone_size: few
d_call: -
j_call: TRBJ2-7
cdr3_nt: TGTGCCATCAGAGGGGCCAACGAGCAGTACTTC
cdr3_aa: CAIRGANEQYF

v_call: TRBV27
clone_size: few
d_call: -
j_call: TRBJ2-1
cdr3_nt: TGTGCCAGCAGTTTTGAGGAGGCGGGTGAGCAGTTCTTC
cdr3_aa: CASSFEEAGEQFF

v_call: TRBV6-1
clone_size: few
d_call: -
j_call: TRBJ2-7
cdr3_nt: TGTGCCAGCAGTGATGAAGCCGGGAGTGTCTACGAGCAGTACTTC
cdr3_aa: CASSDEAGSVYEQYF

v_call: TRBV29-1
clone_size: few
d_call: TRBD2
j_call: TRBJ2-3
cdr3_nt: TGCAGCGTTGATACTAGCGGGGGGCGGGGAGATACGCAGTATTTT
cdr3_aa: CSVDTSGGRGDTQYF

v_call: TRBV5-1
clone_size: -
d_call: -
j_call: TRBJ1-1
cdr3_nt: TGCGCCAGCAGCTTAGTTACAGGGATTGAAGCTTTCTTT
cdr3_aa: CASSLVTGIEAFF

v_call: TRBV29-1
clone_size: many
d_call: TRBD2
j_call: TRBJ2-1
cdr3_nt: TGCAGCGTTTATCCTAGCGGGAGGAACGATGAGCAGTTCTTC
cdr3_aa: CSVYPSGRNDEQFF

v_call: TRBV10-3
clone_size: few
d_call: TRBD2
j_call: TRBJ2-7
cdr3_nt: TGTGCCACCACCGTACTAGCGGGAGACGAGCAGTACTTC
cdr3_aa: CATTVLAGDEQYF

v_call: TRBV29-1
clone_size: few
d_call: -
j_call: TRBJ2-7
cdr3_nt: TGCAGCGCCTCTCACGGGTCCTACGAGCAGTACTTC
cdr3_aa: CSASHGSYEQYF

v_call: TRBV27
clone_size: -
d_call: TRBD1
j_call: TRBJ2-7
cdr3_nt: TGTGCCAGCAGTTCTACTCGGCCGGGACAGGGTACGGACTTCCACTACGAGCAGTACTTC
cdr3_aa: CASSSTRPGQGTDFHYEQYF

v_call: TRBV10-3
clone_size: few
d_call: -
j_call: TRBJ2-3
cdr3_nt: TGTGCCATCAGTGTCGGGACTGGAGTCACAGATACGCAGTATTTT
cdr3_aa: CAISVGTGVTDTQYF

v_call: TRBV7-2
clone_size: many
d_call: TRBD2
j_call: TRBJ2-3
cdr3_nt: TGTGCCAGCAGCTTAGGCGGGGGTCGCACAGATACGCAGTATTTT
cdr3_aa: CASSLGGGRTDTQYF

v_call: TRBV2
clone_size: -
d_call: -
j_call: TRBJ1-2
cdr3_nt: TGTGTCAGCAGTGAAGTTGGGCGGGGAGCTAACTATGGCTACACCTTC
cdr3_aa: CVSSEVGRGANYGYTF

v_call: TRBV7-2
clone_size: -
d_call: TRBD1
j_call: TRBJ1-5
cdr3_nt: TGTGCCAGCAGCTTAGAGGTTAGGACAGGGCCTCAGCCCCAGCATTTT
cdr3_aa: CASSLEVRTGPQPQHF

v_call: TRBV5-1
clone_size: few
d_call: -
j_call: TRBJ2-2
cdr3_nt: TGCGCCAGCAGCTTTCTCGGGTTCTACGCTGCGAACACCGGGGAGCTGTTTTTT
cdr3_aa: CASSFLGFYAANTGELFF